A single sample gave rise to the 14 T cell receptor beta chains below, sequenced in a study of PD-1 blockade in classical Hodgkin lymphoma. As for time point: cycle 4 day 1 (C4D1), after less than 7 weeks of nivolumab. Every patient was affected by relapse after autologous stem cell transplantation, while exposure to brentuximab vedotin was not uniform. The repertoire was sequenced with immunoSEQ multiplex PCR; TCRdb's copy has only in-frame clones and lacks some. Of 100,000 or so clones detected, roughly 90% appear once; the ten largest clones hold under 20%. This specimen was peripheral blood mononuclear cells (PBMCs), taken before the fourth cycle of nivolumab. These receptors all come from a human donor with classical Hodgkin lymphoma.

The chain couples TRBV7-9 to TRBJ1-1; 8 nucleotides align to TRBD1. With 4 bases clipped from V and 2 bases from J, the junction kept 12 bases outside the gene matches. From germline, CDR1 is SEHNR and CDR2 FQNEAQ (reference sequence). CDR3 length equals 17 residues. The CDR3 region is CASSSEIRQGINTEAFF. The CDR3 DNA is TGTGCCAGCAGCTCGGAAATTAGACAGGGGATCAACACTGAAGCTTTCTTT.

The rearrangement links TRBV6-1 to TRBJ1-5; no reliable D call. The CDR3 consists of 13 residues. Germline CDR1 and CDR2: MNHNS and SASEGT. V lost 0 bases to trimming and J lost 4 bases, with 4 bases between them. CDR3 DNA: TGTGCCAGCAGTGAAGCGATGAATCAGCCCCAGCATTTT. Amino acids: CASSEAMNQPQHF.

The J gene is TRBJ2-1, the V gene TRBV4-1, with 10 bases that match TRBD2. Per germline, CDR1 MGHRA and CDR2 YSYEKL. This CDR3 region has 16 residues. The V segment lost 3 bases and the J segment 7 bases; nucleotides outside the gene matches: 9. The CDR3 protein is CASSHLAGDFRNEQFF. CDR3 DNA: TGCGCCAGCAGCCACCTAGCGGGAGATTTTAGAAATGAGCAGTTCTTC.

The CDR3 DNA is TGTGCCAGCAGTTCAGTTAGCAATCAGCCCCAGCATTTT. Encoded protein: CASSSVSNQPQHF. The chain combines TRBV6-5 with TRBJ1-5; no definite D call. CDR3 length: 13 amino acids. Between the trimmed V and J ends, which lost 4 bases and 0 bases, there was a span of 4 bases. Germline V gives CDR1 MNHEY, CDR2 SVGAGI.

The rearrangement links TRBV5-4 to TRBJ2-2; TRBD2 agrees at 9 bases. The ends lost 3 bases at V and 4 bases at J; junction bases unmatched: 4. Per the germline V gene, CDR1 is SGHNT and CDR2 is YYREEE (reference sequence). The length of the CDR3 is 15 residues. This CDR3 is CASSSAGGVTGELFF. The CDR3 nucleotides read TGTGCCAGCAGCTCAGCGGGAGGCGTCACCGGGGAGCTGTTTTTT. The full variable domain, its missing parts supplied by reference TRBV5-4 and TRBJ2-2, is ETGVTQSPTHLIKTRGQQVTLRCSSQSGHNTVSWYQQALGQGPQFIFQYYREEENGRGNFPPRFSGLQFPNYSSELNVNALELDDSALYLCASSSAGGVTGELFFGEGSRLTVL.

On this clone: Germline is not matched at one junction end, which may reflect a read error. This chain joins TRBV2 and TRBJ2-7; the match to TRBD2 covers 10 bases. This CDR3 region has 16 residues. Germline values: CDR1 SNHLY, CDR2 FYNNEI. Here the CDR3 reads CASREASGRASYEQYF. CDR3 sequence (DNA): TGTGCCAGCAGGGAAGCCAGCGGGAGGGCCTCCTACGAGCAGTACTTC. Full variable domain (outside the CDR3, taken from reference TRBV2 and TRBJ2-7): EPEVTQTPSHQVTQMGQEVILRCVPISNHLYFYWYRQILGQKVEFLVSFYNNEISEKSEIFDDQFSVERPDGSNFTLKIRSTKLEDSAMYFCASREASGRASYEQYFGPGTRLTVT.

The rearrangement joins TRBV11-3 to TRBJ2-5; D unresolved. V lost 1 base, J lost 1 base, and 13 bases lay in between. Germline V CDR1 and CDR2: SGHNT, YENEEA. The CDR3 contains 16 residues. CDR3 bases: TGTGCCAGCAGCTTAGGAGGAGCAAGTACCCAAGAGACCCAGTACTTC. Translating gives CASSLGGASTQETQYF.

The chain carries TRBV7-9 and TRBJ2-7, with 7 nucleotides matching TRBD2. The germline V gene encodes CDR1 SEHNR and CDR2 FQNEAQ (reference sequence). Trimming took 5 bases from V and 2 from J; bases not matched to a gene: 9. The CDR3 extends over 15 amino acids. This chain's CDR3 is CASSPPKRGPYEQYF. CDR3 sequence (DNA): TGTGCCAGCAGCCCACCTAAGCGGGGACCCTACGAGCAGTACTTC.

The gene calls are TRBV30 and TRBJ2-3; D could derive from TRBD1 or TRBD2 (5 bases each). The germline gives CDR1 GTSNPN, CDR2 SVGIG (reference sequence). V gave up 2 bases and J gave up 0 bases, with 6 bases separating them. This CDR3 contains 13 residues. CDR3 residues: CAWSRDSTDTQYF. In DNA, the CDR3 is TGTGCCTGGAGTAGGGACAGCACAGATACGCAGTATTTT.

This clone was seen a single time. In DNA, the CDR3 is TGTGCCAGCAGCACGGGACAGGGGGGGACTGAAGCTTTCTTT. This codes for CASSTGQGGTEAFF. J is TRBJ1-1 and V is TRBV7-2, with 11 bases that match TRBD1. Losses at the gene ends were 5 bases for V and 5 bases for J; bases not matched to a gene: 4. CDR1 is SGHTA and CDR2 is FQGNSA in the germline V gene. This CDR3 region has 14 residues.

This chain uses TRBV2 with TRBJ2-5, with 13 bases fitting TRBD2. The CDR3 loop spans 15 amino acids. V lost 5 bases to trimming and J lost 4 bases; unmatched junction nucleotides: 4. Germline V lookup: CDR1 SNHLY, CDR2 FYNNEI. This CDR3 is CASSRLAGGGETQYF. The CDR3 nucleotides are TGTGCCAGCAGTCGACTAGCGGGAGGAGGAGAGACCCAGTACTTC. The full variable domain, with the rest looked up from reference TRBV2 and TRBJ2-5, is EPEVTQTPSHQVTQMGQEVILRCVPISNHLYFYWYRQILGQKVEFLVSFYNNEISEKSEIFDDQFSVERPDGSNFTLKIRSTKLEDSAMYFCASSRLAGGGETQYFGPGTRLLVL.

This chain connects TRBV5-6 to TRBJ2-5; no definite D call. The CDR3 has 12 amino acids. Germline V gene sequence: CDR1 SGHDT, CDR2 YYEEEE. The V end was cut by 4 bases, the J end by 12 bases, with 16 bases between. CDR3 in amino acids: CASSPDTVTEYF. The CDR3 DNA reads TGTGCCAGCAGCCCCGACACGGTTACCGAGTACTTC.

This clone was seen a few times. This chain links TRBV7-9 with TRBJ1-1, with TRBD1 matching over 7 bases. V lost 4 bases and J lost 12; bases outside the gene matches: 8. Germline lookup yields CDR1 SEHNR and CDR2 FQNEAQ (reference sequence). The CDR3 covers 12 residues. The CDR3 DNA follows: TGTGCCAGCAGCTCAGGGGGGACAGATTCTTTCTTT. Translation: CASSSGGTDSFF.

This chain joins TRBV7-9 and TRBJ1-2; 8 bases line up with TRBD1. The CDR3 covers 14 residues. CDR1 and CDR2 from the germline V gene are SEHNR and FQNEAQ (reference sequence). V trimming: 4 bases; J trimming: 4 bases; junction bases outside the gene matches: 5. The CDR3 region has the DNA TGTGCCAGCAGCTCGACGACAGGGGCCTATGGCTACACCTTC. This codes for CASSSTTGAYGYTF.